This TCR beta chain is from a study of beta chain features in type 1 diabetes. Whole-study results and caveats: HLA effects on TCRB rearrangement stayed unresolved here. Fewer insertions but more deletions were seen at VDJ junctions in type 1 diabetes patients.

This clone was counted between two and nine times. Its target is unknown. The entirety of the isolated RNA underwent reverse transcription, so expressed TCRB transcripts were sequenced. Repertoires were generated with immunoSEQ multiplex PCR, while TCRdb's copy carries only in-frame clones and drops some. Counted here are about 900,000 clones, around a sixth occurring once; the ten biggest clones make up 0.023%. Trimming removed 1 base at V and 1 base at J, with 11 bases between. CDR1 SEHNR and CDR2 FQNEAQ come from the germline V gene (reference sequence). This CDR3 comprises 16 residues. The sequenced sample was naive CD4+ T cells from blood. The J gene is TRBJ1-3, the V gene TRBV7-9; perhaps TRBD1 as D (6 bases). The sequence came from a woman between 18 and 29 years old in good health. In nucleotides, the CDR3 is TGTGCCAGCAGCTTAGTGGACAGAGAATCTGGAAACACCATATATTTT. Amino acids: CASSLVDRESGNTIYF. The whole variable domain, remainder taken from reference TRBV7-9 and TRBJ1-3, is DTGVSQNPRHKITKRGQNVTFRCDPISEHNRLYWYRQTLGQGPEFLTYFQNEAQLEKSRLLSDRFSAERPKGSFSTLEIQRTEQGDSAMYLCASSLVDRESGNTIYFGEGSWLTVV.